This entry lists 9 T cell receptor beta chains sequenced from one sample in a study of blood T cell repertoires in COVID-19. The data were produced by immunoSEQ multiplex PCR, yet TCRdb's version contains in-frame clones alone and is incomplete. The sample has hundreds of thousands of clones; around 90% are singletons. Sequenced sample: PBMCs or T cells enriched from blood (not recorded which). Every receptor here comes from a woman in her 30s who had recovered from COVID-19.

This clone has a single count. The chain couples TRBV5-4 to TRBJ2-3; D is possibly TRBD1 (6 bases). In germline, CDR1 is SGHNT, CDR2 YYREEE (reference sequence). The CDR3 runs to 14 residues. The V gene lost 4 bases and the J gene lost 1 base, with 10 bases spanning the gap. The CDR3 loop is CASSRQEGTDTQYF. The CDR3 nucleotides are TGTGCCAGCAGCCGACAGGAAGGCACAGATACGCAGTATTTT.

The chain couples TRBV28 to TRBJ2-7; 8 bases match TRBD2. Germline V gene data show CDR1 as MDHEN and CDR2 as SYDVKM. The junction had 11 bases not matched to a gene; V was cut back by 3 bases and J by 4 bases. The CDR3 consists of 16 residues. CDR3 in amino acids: CASSFNVLGGGYEQYF. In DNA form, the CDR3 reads TGTGCCAGCAGTTTTAACGTCCTTGGCGGGGGGTACGAGCAGTACTTC.

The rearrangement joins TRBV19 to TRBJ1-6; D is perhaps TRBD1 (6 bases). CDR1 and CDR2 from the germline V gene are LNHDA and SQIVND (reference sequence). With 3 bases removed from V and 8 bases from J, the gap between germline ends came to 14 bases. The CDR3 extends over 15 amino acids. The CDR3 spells CASSMAGTGYSPLHF. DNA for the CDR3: TGTGCCAGTAGTATGGCCGGTACAGGGTATTCACCCCTCCACTTT.

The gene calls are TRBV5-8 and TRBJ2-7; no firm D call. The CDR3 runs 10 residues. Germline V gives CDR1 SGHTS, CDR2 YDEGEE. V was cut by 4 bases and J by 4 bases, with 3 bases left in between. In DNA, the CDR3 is TGTGCCAGCAGCCCATACGAGCAGTACTTC. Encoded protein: CASSPYEQYF.

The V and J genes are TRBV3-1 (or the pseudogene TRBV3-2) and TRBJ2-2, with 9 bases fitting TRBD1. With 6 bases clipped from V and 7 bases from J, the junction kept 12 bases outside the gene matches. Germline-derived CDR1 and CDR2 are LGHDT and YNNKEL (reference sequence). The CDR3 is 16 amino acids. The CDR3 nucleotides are TGTGCCAGCAGGCTAACCGGGACAGGGATAAACGGGGAGCTGTTTTTT. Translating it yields CASRLTGTGINGELFF.

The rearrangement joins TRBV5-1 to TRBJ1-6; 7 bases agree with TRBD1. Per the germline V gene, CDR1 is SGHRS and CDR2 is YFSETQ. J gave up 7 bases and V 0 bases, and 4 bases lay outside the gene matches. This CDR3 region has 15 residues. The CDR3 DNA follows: TGCGCCAGCAGCTTGGCTGACAGGGACAATTCACCCCTCCACTTT. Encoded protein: CASSLADRDNSPLHF. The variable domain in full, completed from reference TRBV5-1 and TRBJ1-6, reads KAGVTQTPRYLIKTRGQQVTLSCSPISGHRSVSWYQQTPGQGLQFLFEYFSETQRNKGNFPGRFSGRQFSNSRSEMNVSTLELGDSALYLCASSLADRDNSPLHFGNGTRLTVT.

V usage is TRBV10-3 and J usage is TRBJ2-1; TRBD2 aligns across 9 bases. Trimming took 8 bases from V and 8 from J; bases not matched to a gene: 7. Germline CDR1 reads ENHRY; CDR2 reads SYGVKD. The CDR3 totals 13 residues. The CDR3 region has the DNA TGTGCCATCGGGGGACTAGCTAAGGATGAGCAGTTCTTC. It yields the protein CAIGGLAKDEQFF.

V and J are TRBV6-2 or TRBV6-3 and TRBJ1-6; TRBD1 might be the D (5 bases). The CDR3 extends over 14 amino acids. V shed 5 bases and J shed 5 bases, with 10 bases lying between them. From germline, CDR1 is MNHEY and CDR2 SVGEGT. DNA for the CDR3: TGTGCCAGCAGTCCCCAGGGAAATAATTCACCCCTCCACTTT. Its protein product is CASSPQGNNSPLHF.

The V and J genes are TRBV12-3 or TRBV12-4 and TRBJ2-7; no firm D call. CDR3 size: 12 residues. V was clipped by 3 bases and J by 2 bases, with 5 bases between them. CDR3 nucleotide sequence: TGTGCCAGCAGTTTCATCACCTACGAGCAGTACTTC. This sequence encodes CASSFITYEQYF.